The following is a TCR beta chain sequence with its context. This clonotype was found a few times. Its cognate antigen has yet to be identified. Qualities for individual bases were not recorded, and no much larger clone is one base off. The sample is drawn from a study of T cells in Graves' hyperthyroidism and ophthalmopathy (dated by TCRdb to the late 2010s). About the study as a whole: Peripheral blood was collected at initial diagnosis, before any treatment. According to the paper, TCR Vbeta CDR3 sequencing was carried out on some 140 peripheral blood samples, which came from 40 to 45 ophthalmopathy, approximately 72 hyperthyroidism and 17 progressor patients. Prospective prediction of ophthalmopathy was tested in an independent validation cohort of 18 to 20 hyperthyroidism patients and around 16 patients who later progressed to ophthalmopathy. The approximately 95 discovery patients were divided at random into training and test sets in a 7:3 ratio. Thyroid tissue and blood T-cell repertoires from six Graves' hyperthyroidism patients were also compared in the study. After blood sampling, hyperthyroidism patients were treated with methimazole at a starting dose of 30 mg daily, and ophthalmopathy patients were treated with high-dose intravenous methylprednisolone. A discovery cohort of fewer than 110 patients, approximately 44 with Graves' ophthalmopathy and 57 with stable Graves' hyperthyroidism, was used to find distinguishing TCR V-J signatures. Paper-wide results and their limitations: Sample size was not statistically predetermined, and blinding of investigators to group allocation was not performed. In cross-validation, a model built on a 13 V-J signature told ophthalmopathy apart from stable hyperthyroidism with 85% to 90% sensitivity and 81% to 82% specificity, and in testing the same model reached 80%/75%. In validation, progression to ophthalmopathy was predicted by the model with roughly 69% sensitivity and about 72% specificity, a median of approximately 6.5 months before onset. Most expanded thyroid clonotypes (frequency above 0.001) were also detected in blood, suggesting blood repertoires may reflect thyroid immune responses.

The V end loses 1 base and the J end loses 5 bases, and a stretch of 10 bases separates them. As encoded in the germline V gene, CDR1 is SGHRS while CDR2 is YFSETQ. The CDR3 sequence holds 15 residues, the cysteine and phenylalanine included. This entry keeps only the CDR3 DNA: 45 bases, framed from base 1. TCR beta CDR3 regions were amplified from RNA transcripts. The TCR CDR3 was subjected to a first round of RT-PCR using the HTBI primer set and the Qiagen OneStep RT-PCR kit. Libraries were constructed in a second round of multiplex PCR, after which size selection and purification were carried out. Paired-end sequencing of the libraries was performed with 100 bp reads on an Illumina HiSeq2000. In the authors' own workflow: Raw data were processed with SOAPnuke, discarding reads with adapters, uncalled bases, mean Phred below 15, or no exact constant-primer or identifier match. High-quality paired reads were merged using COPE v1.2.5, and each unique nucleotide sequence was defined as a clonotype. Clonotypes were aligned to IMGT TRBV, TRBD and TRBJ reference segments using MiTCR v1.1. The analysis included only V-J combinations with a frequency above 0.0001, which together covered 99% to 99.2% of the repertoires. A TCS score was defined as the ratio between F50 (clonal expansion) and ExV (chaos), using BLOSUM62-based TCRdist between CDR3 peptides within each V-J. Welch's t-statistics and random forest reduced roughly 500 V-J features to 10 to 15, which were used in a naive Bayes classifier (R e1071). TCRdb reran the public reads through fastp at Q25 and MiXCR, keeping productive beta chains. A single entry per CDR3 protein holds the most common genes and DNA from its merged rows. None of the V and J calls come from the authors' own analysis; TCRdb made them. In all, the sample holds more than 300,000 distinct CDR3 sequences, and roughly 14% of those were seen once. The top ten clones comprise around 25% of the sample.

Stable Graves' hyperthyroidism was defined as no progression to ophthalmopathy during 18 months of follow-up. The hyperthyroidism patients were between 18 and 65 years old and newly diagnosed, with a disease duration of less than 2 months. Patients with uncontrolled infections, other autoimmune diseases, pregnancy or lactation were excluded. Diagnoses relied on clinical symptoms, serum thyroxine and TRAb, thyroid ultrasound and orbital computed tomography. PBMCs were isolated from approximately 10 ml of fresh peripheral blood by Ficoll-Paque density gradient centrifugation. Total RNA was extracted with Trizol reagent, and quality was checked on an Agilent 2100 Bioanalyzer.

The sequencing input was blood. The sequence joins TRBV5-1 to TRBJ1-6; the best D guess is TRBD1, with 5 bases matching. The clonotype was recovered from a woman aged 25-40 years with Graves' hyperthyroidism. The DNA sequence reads TGCGCCAGCAGCTTGATGGGGCAGGATAATTCACCCCTCCACTTT. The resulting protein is CASSLMGQDNSPLHF.